This TCR beta chain emerged from a study of tumor-infiltrating lymphocytes in localized non-small cell lung cancer. On the study more broadly: The cohort mixed smokers and never-smokers, several histologies, and some post-neoadjuvant-chemotherapy samples.

Using immunoSEQ multiplex PCR, the repertoire was profiled, and TCRdb retains in-frame clones only, with some absent. Among around 6,600 clones, over 60% were seen once, and the ten largest hold under 15%. Germline CDR1 is SGDLS and CDR2 is YYNGEE. The CDR3 is 16 residues long. V lost 2 bases, J lost 8 bases, and 9 bases stayed unmatched. The source material was lung tumor tissue. The chain joins TRBV9 to TRBJ1-4, with 10 bases identical to TRBD1. The sequence was obtained from a human donor with non-small cell lung cancer. CDR3 sequence reads: CASSVGDRGAGEKLFF. The CDR3 coding sequence is TGTGCCAGCAGCGTCGGGGACAGGGGAGCAGGCGAAAAACTGTTTTTT. The full variable domain, rest sourced from reference TRBV9 and TRBJ1-4, is DSGVTQTPKHLITATGQRVTLRCSPRSGDLSVYWYQQSLDQGLQFLIQYYNGEERAKGNILERFSAQQFPDLHSELNLSSLELGDSALYFCASSVGDRGAGEKLFFGSGTQLSVL.